The entry below gives a single TCR beta chain sequence along with its context. Its antigen is currently unknown. Germline values: CDR1 LNHNV, CDR2 YYDKDF (reference sequence). The CDR3 covers 17 residues. The V end was cut by 0 bases, the J end by 3 bases, with 15 bases between. Patients were ruled out by autoimmune disease history or systemic immunosuppression. This record belongs to a study of OX40 agonist ivuxolimab in advanced cancers. About the study: The dose-escalation cohort had hepatocellular carcinoma, melanoma, renal cell or head and neck cancer.

The protocol was immunoSEQ multiplex PCR, while the TCRdb copy is restricted to in-frame clones and leaves out a portion. The table lists some 69,000 clones, approximately 91% of them singletons. Study results and caveats: No antigen was identified for the clonally expanded peripheral T cells. Both CD4+ and CD8+ T cell populations in blood had undergone clonal expansion by week 6 at 0.1 to 3.0 mg/kg.

The chain couples TRBV15 to TRBJ1-3, with D hard to call. The receptor was isolated from an adult with an advanced solid tumor such as melanoma, head and neck, liver or kidney cancer. The sample here was CD4+ or CD8+ T cells sorted from blood, taken in a trial of the OX40 agonist ivuxolimab. The CDR3 coding sequence is TGTGCCACCAGCAGAGATAGTGCAACATCACTTGGAAACACCATATATTTT. It specifies CATSRDSATSLGNTIYF.